This T cell receptor (beta chain) was found in a study of blood T cell repertoires in COVID-19. Study information: The samples span acute and convalescent COVID-19 from the United States, Italy and Spain.

Measured with immunoSEQ multiplex PCR; TCRdb has only the in-frame clones, and not every one. The profile shows 170,000 or so clones, 85% to 90% of them singletons. This CDR3 is 13 amino acids long. Germline lookup yields CDR1 MNHEY and CDR2 SVGAGI. V shed 6 bases and J shed 1 base, with 9 bases lying between them. This clone has just a few counts. The genes are TRBV6-5 and TRBJ2-5; D is possibly TRBD2 (5 bases). The clonotype comes from a young woman who had recovered from COVID-19. Sequencing was done on a sample of peripheral blood. For the CDR3, the DNA is TGTGCCAGCAGACGCGGGTTCCAAGAGACCCAGTACTTC. Protein product: CASRRGFQETQYF.